This record looks at one T cell receptor (beta chain) sequence and its context. The sample belongs to a study of blood T cell repertoires in COVID-19. Study background: Sources were T cells, B-cell-depleted T cells, or PBMCs; the material itself was cDNA or gDNA.

The CDR3 totals 15 residues. Trimming pared 0 bases from V and 1 base from J, leaving 11 bases between. Germline CDR1 reads SGDLS; CDR2 reads YYNGEE. Profiling relied on immunoSEQ multiplex PCR, and the TCRdb table lists in-frame clones only, not all of them. There are roughly 160,000 clones in the sample; about 83% occur only once, and around 2.9% lies in the top ten. The sample was peripheral blood. The chain couples TRBV9 to TRBJ2-7, with a weak D call TRBD2 (6 bases). The TCR originated in a woman older than 75 with COVID-19, enrolled during active disease. The CDR3 protein is CASSVGASASYEQYF. The CDR3 DNA sequence: TGTGCCAGCAGCGTAGGGGCTAGCGCTTCCTACGAGCAGTACTTC.